A selection of T cell receptor beta chains follows, all from one sample in a study of OX40 agonist ivuxolimab in advanced cancers. The method was immunoSEQ multiplex PCR; TCRdb's version includes in-frame clones alone and lacks a portion of them. The sample consists of about 48,000 clones, approximately 84% of them appearing once. The specimen comprised CD4+ or CD8+ T cells sorted from blood, sampled in a trial of the OX40 agonist ivuxolimab. The receptors shown here come from an adult with an advanced solid tumor such as melanoma, head and neck, liver or kidney cancer. CDR3s include the opening cysteine and the closing phenylalanine or tryptophan. A D gene is named only where the DNA matches it firmly. Some rows have no size entry. The others give once, few or many, or a class for an expanded clone.

cdr3_aa	v_call	j_call	d_call	clone_size
CASSLWSSGSKYEQFF	TRBV28	TRBJ2-1	TRBD2	NA
CASSIQGVNTGELFF	TRBV5-1	TRBJ2-2	TRBD1	NA
CASSLESLSPAGYTF	TRBV5-4	TRBJ1-2	NA	NA
CASSEREGSANEKLFF	TRBV9	TRBJ1-4	NA	once
CASSPDRGYGYTF	TRBV6-5	TRBJ1-2	TRBD1	NA
CASSPAGDRGREQYF	TRBV5-4	TRBJ2-7	TRBD1	NA
CASSQGISNQPQHF	TRBV6-5	TRBJ1-5	NA	NA
CASSHTTRPKEQFF	TRBV4-1	TRBJ2-1	NA	NA
CASSLHGYRNTEAFF	TRBV28	TRBJ1-1	NA	NA
CATSRGGTSGMNEQFF	TRBV15	TRBJ2-1	TRBD2	NA
CASREPGDIGYTF	TRBV5-1	TRBJ1-2	NA	NA
CAWRTSGINEQFF	TRBV30	TRBJ2-1	TRBD2	NA
CASSIHGLAGFSYEQYF	TRBV28	TRBJ2-7	TRBD2	few
CASSYPRTGRHSYEQYF	TRBV6-7	TRBJ2-7	NA	NA
CAWRDYNEQFF	TRBV30	TRBJ2-1	NA	NA
CASSVEGGGRHTGELFF	TRBV5-1	TRBJ2-2	NA	NA
CASSINSNTGELFF	TRBV19	TRBJ2-2	NA	few
CASSIVHPSGLELAEQYF	TRBV19	TRBJ2-7	TRBD2	NA
CASSYVGQSGYTF	TRBV6-5	TRBJ1-2	NA	NA
CASSVGSGRDTQYF	TRBV9	TRBJ2-3	TRBD2	NA
CASSSGLNQPQHF	TRBV19	TRBJ1-5	NA	NA
CASSQDWTRWGHEQFF	TRBV14	TRBJ2-1	TRBD2	NA
CASSPGGQGATYEQYF	TRBV28	TRBJ2-7	TRBD1	NA
CASRTSGRQETQYF	TRBV7-2	TRBJ2-5	TRBD2	NA
CASSQGTDAYYEQYF	TRBV4-1	TRBJ2-7	NA	NA
CATDRANSGANVLTF	TRBV19	TRBJ2-6	TRBD1	NA